The entry below gives a single T cell receptor (beta chain) sequence along with its context. These data belong to a study of blood T cell repertoires in COVID-19. Study details: Samples of COVID-19 (acute and convalescent) were obtained from the United States, Italy and Spain.

V was trimmed by 1 base and J by 3 bases, leaving 12 bases between them. The germline CDR1 and CDR2 sequences are MNHNY and SVGAGI (reference sequence). The CDR3 totals 15 residues. Authors' analysis steps: Reference gene primer amplification in the assay estimated nucleated cell counts. Sequencing used immunoSEQ multiplex PCR; TCRdb keeps in-frame clones, though not all of them. V and J calls and clone size are as listed in that table; D and trimming were resolved from the DNA. The sample includes approximately 220,000 clones, around 81% of them seen just once. The chain uses TRBV6-6 and TRBJ2-5; D might be TRBD2 (5 bases). The TCR was taken from a woman in her twenties or thirties who had recovered from COVID-19. The sample was peripheral blood. This CDR3 reads CASSYYPGSEETQYF. The CDR3 nucleotides read TGTGCCAGCAGTTACTATCCGGGAAGCGAAGAGACCCAGTACTTC.